The following is a T cell receptor beta chain sequence with its context. Method: immunoSEQ multiplex PCR; TCRdb's copy keeps in-frame clones and lacks some. The sample includes 50,000 to 65,000 clones, approximately 90% of them seen just once. The data derive from a study of PD-1 blockade in classical Hodgkin lymphoma. After autologous stem cell transplantation all patients relapsed, and prior brentuximab vedotin exposure differed between cohorts. J was trimmed by 5 bases and V by 3 bases; bases with no gene match: 11. Looked up from germline, CDR1 is MGHRA and CDR2 is YSYEKL. The CDR3 has 16 residues.

The chain carries TRBV4-1 and TRBJ2-5; 8 bases agree with TRBD2. The clonotype was recovered from a human donor with classical Hodgkin lymphoma. Sequences were derived from peripheral blood mononuclear cells (PBMCs), sampled before the second cycle of nivolumab. The CDR3 spells CASSHPLDGRAETQYF. CDR3 bases: TGCGCCAGCAGCCACCCGCTGGACGGGAGGGCGGAGACCCAGTACTTC.